The text below deals with one T cell receptor beta chain. The antigen is undetermined. Adult Caucasians living in Nashville, Tennessee made up all of the donors. CDR1 and CDR2 (germline): SGHDT, YYEEEE. The germline V and J ends were trimmed by 4 bases and 8 bases, with 24 bases remaining between them. The CDR3 consists of 16 residues. Here immunoSEQ multiplex PCR was the method, and the copy in TCRdb shows in-frame clones only, minus some. The sample carries some 2.3 million clones, approximately 93% recorded once. This record belongs to a study of shared clonotypes between healthy human individuals. Points from the study as a whole: An anticipated effect of sequencing depth on clonotype sharing among donors was recognized. Tissues were not sampled, only blood, and their repertoires likely differ.

The chain uses TRBV5-6 and TRBJ1-2, with D perhaps matching TRBD1 (6 bases). The material sequenced was naive CD4+ T cells from PBMCs. As to subset: CD45RA+ positively selected. The sequence was obtained from a man aged 18 to 30 in good health. Some clones in this sample may be carry-over from other donors' samples. CDR3 bases: TGTGCCAGCAGCCGGCGAGGCGGGGGCACAAACTGGGGCTACACCTTC. As protein: CASSRRGGGTNWGYTF.